This T cell receptor beta chain was recorded in a study of regulatory T cells in long-lasting Graves disease. Study-wide context: Duration of antithyroid drug therapy among newly diagnosed Graves' patients was under 3 months.

Study results and caveats: Since the sample size was small, accuracy may have been reduced. It was in persistent disease that TRBV28, TRBJ1-2 and TRBJ2-5 were favored.

Time point in this sample: newly diagnosed GD, antithyroid drugs for less than 3 months. Making the TCR library involved RNA that had been extracted from PBMCs. With 6 bases removed from V and 0 bases from J, the gap between germline ends came to 11 bases. Germline V gene sequence: CDR1 SEHNR, CDR2 FQNEAQ (reference sequence). The CDR3 is 15 residues long. This clonotype came up a few times. The target antigen is unknown. Both iRepertoire HTBI primers and Arm-PCR of CDR3 regions were used to build the TCR beta libraries. TCRdb re-called the multiplex PCR reads through MiXCR, storing one row per CDR3 protein. The sample holds 450,000 to 650,000 distinct CDR3 sequences, approximately 16% seen once. These data are also associated with another study on T cells in Graves' hyperthyroidism and ophthalmopathy. That report notes: The HTBI primer set served for first-round RT-PCR of the TCR CDR3.

The genes are TRBV7-9 and TRBJ1-4, with D unresolved. The TCR sequence derives from a woman aged 40 to 65 with Graves disease. Sequencing was performed on peripheral blood mononuclear cells (PBMCs), taken at new diagnosis, from a patient treated with antithyroid drugs. The CDR3 DNA reads as TGTGCCAGCAGTCCCCGGGAAGCAACTAATGAAAAACTGTTTTTT. This translates into CASSPREATNEKLFF.